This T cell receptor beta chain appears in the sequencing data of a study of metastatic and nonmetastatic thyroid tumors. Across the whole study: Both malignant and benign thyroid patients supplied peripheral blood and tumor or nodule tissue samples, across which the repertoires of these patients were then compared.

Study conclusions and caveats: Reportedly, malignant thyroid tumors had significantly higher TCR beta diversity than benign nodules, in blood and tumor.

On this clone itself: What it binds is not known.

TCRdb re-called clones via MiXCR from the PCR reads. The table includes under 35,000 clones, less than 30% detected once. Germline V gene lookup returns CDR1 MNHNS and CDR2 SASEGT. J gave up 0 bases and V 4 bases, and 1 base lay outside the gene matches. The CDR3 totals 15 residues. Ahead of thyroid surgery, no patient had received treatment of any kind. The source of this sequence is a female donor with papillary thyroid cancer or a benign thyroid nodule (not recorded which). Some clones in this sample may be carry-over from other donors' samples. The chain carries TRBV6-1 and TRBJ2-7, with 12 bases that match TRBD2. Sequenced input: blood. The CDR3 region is CASSASGGASYEQYF. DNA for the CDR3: TGTGCCAGCAGTGCTAGCGGGGGGGCCTCCTACGAGCAGTACTTC.